The 21 T cell receptor beta chains below were found in one sample sequenced in a study of T cell repertoires in cytomegalovirus infection. MiXCR, run by TCRdb on the reads, gives a single entry per CDR3 protein. The sample holds some 680,000 distinct CDR3 sequences, about 40% seen once. The specimen sequenced was PBMCs. These receptors all stem from a human donor in good health (CMV status not recorded). Some clones in this sample may be carry-over from other donors' samples.

This clonotype was recorded a few times. This rearrangement joins TRBV13 to TRBJ2-2; weak D call: TRBD2 (5 bases). V lost 5 bases to trimming and J lost 8 bases, with 15 bases between them. The length of the CDR3 is 14 residues. Germline loops: CDR1 PRHDT, CDR2 FYEKMQ (reference sequence). In nucleotides, the CDR3 is TGTGCCAGCAGCCCCCAGCGGCGTGATGGGGAGCTGTTTTTT. Its translation is CASSPQRRDGELFF.

Concerning this clonotype itself: This CDR3 is missing its conserved last phenylalanine or tryptophan, likely due to a read error. This chain connects TRBV12-3 or TRBV12-4 to TRBJ1-2; TRBD1 aligns across 9 bases. V gave up 6 bases and J gave up 6 bases; unmatched junction bases: 8. The CDR3 extends over 14 amino acids. CDR3 protein: CASSTHRGLDGYTL. The DNA for the CDR3 is TGTGCCAGCAGCACTCACAGGGGGCTTGATGGCTACACCTTA.

The V gene is TRBV7-4, the J gene TRBJ2-2; D possibly corresponds to TRBD1 (5 bases). The CDR3 is 12 amino acids. Germline V gene sequence: CDR1 SGHVT, CDR2 SQSDAQ. V was shortened by 8 bases and J by 3 bases, with 7 bases between the two germline ends. CDR3 amino acids: CASDRYTGELFF. The DNA of the CDR3 is TGTGCCAGCGACAGATACACCGGGGAGCTGTTTTTT.

The rearrangement links TRBV15 to TRBJ2-3, with D perhaps matching TRBD1 (5 bases). The CDR3 loop spans 15 amino acids. The germline V gene encodes CDR1 LNHNV and CDR2 YYDKDF (reference sequence). Trimming took off 1 base at V and 2 bases at J, with 10 bases between the two ends. The CDR3 nucleotides read TGTGCCACCAGCAGAGGGGGCGTCACCACAGATACGCAGTATTTT. Its translation: CATSRGGVTTDTQYF.

This clonotype was picked up one time. At one boundary the junction diverges from the germline segment, which might be a read error. The rearrangement links TRBV6-6 to TRBJ2-1, with D possibly being TRBD2 (7 bases). Germline V CDR1 and CDR2: MNHNY, SVGAGI (reference sequence). CDR3 size: 14 residues. CDR3 region: CARSYGGRENEQFF. In DNA form, the CDR3 reads TGTGCCCGCAGTTACGGGGGGCGGGAAAATGAGCAGTTCTTC.

The rearrangement uses TRBV28 and TRBJ2-7; 10 bases match TRBD1. Germline V gene data show CDR1 as MDHEN and CDR2 as SYDVKM. This CDR3 is 15 amino acids long. The junction had 7 bases not matched to a gene; V was cut back by 4 bases and J by 4 bases. This CDR3 reads CASSSRRDRGYEQYF. CDR3 nucleotides: TGTGCCAGCAGTTCCCGCCGGGACAGGGGTTACGAGCAGTACTTC.

This clonotype was found once. The CDR3 DNA is TGCAGCGTTCTCGGACAGGGCTCCTACAATGAGCAGTTCTTC. It yields the protein CSVLGQGSYNEQFF. V and J are TRBV29-1 and TRBJ2-1, with 8 bases lining up with TRBD1. CDR3 length: 14 amino acids. Germline CDR1 and CDR2: SQVTM and ANQGSEA. V lost 5 bases and J lost 0; bases outside the gene matches: 3.

This clonotype was picked up many times. The genes are TRBV7-8 and TRBJ2-3; maybe TRBD2 (7 bases). The CDR3 consists of 18 residues. With 1 base removed from V and 2 bases from J, the gap between germline ends came to 19 bases. Germline V gives CDR1 SGHVS, CDR2 FQNEAQ. The DNA for the CDR3 is TGTGCCAGCAGCTTAGGGGGGGGGGCCAAGATTGCCACAGATACGCAGTATTTT. This gives the protein CASSLGGGAKIATDTQYF.

V and J are TRBV19 and TRBJ1-5; D gene uncertain. The ends were cut back, 7 bases at V and 1 base at J, with 8 bases in the middle. The CDR3 is made up of 13 amino acids. CDR1 and CDR2 (germline): LNHDA, SQIVND (reference sequence). The CDR3 DNA reads TGTGCCAGTAAAGGTGAGAGCAATCAGCCCCAGCATTTT. Encoded protein: CASKGESNQPQHF.

This clonotype was observed a handful of times. The rearrangement joins TRBV7-9 to TRBJ1-5, with D unresolved. There are 16 residues in the CDR3. Germline V CDR1 and CDR2: SEHNR, FQNEAQ (reference sequence). Deletions cut 1 base from V and 3 bases from J, with 13 bases between. CDR3 loop: CASSLVTGSYNQPQHF. In DNA, the CDR3 is TGTGCCAGCAGCTTAGTAACTGGGTCATACAATCAGCCCCAGCATTTT. Full variable domain (remainder filled in from reference TRBV7-9 and TRBJ1-5): DTGVSQNPRHKITKRGQNVTFRCDPISEHNRLYWYRQTLGQGPEFLTYFQNEAQLEKSRLLSDRFSAERPKGSFSTLEIQRTEQGDSAMYLCASSLVTGSYNQPQHFGDGTRLSIL.

The V call is TRBV6-5, the J call TRBJ2-7, with 7 bases matching TRBD2. The CDR3 covers 15 residues. V shed 4 bases, J shed 0 bases, and the junction held 6 bases outside the gene matches. The germline gives CDR1 MNHEY, CDR2 SVGAGI. The CDR3 DNA reads as TGTGCCAGCAGTTCGTCTAGCGGTAGCTCCTACGAGCAGTACTTC. The encoded protein is CASSSSSGSSYEQYF.

In its sample, this clonotype was seen many times. The chain uses TRBV7-2 and TRBJ2-6; no firm D call. The length of the CDR3 is 17 residues. Germline-derived CDR1 and CDR2 are SGHTA and FQGNSA. V was clipped by 5 bases and J by 0 bases, with 14 bases between them. For the CDR3, the DNA is TGTGCCAGCAGCCCCCGAACCAGGATCTCTGGGGCCAACGTCCTGACTTTC. It yields the protein CASSPRTRISGANVLTF.

J is TRBJ2-5 and V is TRBV6-1; the D gene is possibly TRBD1 (5 bases). Germline V CDR1 and CDR2: MNHNS, SASEGT. Between the trimmed V and J ends, which lost 4 bases and 1 base, there was a span of 10 bases. The CDR3 is made up of 14 amino acids. CDR3 protein: CASSGGSSQETQYF. The CDR3 nucleotides are TGTGCCAGCAGTGGGGGCAGCTCCCAAGAGACCCAGTACTTC.

This clonotype was counted at least ten times. The DNA of the CDR3 is TGTGCCAGCAGTCGAACCGGGACAGAATACAATGAGCAGTTCTTC. This encodes CASSRTGTEYNEQFF. The V and J genes are TRBV28 and TRBJ2-1, with 7 nucleotides matching TRBD1. CDR1 is MDHEN and CDR2 is SYDVKM in the germline V gene. The CDR3 length is 15 residues. V lost 5 bases to trimming and J lost 4 bases; unmatched junction nucleotides: 8. Complete variable domain (other parts from reference TRBV28 and TRBJ2-1): DVKVTQSSRYLVKRTGEKVFLECVQDMDHENMFWYRQDPGLGLRLIYFSYDVKMKEKGDIPEGYSVSREKKERFSLILESASTNQTSMYLCASSRTGTEYNEQFFGPGTRLTVL.

V and J are TRBV12-3 or TRBV12-4 and TRBJ2-5; D is possibly TRBD2 (5 bases). The CDR3 has 15 residues. V lost 3 bases, J lost 5 bases, and 16 bases lay in between. The CDR3 spells CASSFRSLVSETQYF. In DNA, the CDR3 is TGTGCCAGCAGTTTTAGGTCACTAGTAAGTGAGACCCAGTACTTC.

This clonotype was recorded at least ten times. The rearrangement links TRBV7-6 to TRBJ1-1; D gene uncertain. The germline V gene has CDR1 SGHVS and CDR2 FNYEAQ. Trimming stripped 4 bases from V and 0 bases from J, with 9 bases between. The CDR3 has 14 amino acids. CDR3: CASSSAEMNTEAFF. DNA of the CDR3: TGTGCCAGCAGCTCGGCCGAGATGAACACTGAAGCTTTCTTT.

This chain connects TRBV20-1 to TRBJ1-2, with D hard to call. CDR3 length: 14 amino acids. Trimming shortened V by 0 bases and J by 8 bases, and 16 bases separated the two germline ends. CDR1 and CDR2 (germline): DFQATT, SNEGSKA (reference sequence). CDR3 in amino acids: CSARDSLVGRGYTF. CDR3 DNA: TGCAGTGCTAGAGATAGTTTGGTAGGGCGCGGCTACACCTTC.

In its sample, this clonotype was seen many times. The J gene is TRBJ2-3, the V gene TRBV7-2, with D possibly matching TRBD1 (6 bases). Germline-derived CDR1 and CDR2 are SGHTA and FQGNSA. The CDR3 has 15 amino acids. Deletions cut 5 bases from V and 2 bases from J, with 14 bases between. CDR3 loop: CASSNWDTVTDTQYF. The CDR3, as DNA: TGTGCCAGCAGCAATTGGGACACCGTCACAGATACGCAGTATTTT. The full variable domain, its missing parts supplied by reference TRBV7-2 and TRBJ2-3, is GAGVSQSPSNKVTEKGKDVELRCDPISGHTALYWYRQSLGQGLEFLIYFQGNSAPDKSGLPSDRFSAERTGGSVSTLTIQRTQQEDSAVYLCASSNWDTVTDTQYFGPGTRLTVL.

Notes on this clonotype: A much larger clone is a single base away; this may be a read error. The rearrangement links TRBV7-3 to TRBJ2-3; D is perhaps TRBD1 (5 bases). Looked up from germline, CDR1 is SGHTA and CDR2 is FQGTGA. CDR3 length equals 15 residues. CDR3 bases: TGTGACAGCAGCTTAGGGGCAGCCGACACAGATACGCAGTATTTT. The encoded protein is CDSSLGAADTDTQYF.

V and J are TRBV28 and TRBJ1-1; D gene uncertain. In germline, CDR1 is MDHEN, CDR2 SYDVKM. The CDR3 is 14 residues long. Trimming pared 9 bases from V and 4 bases from J, leaving 18 bases between. DNA for the CDR3: TGTGCCAGTAGCGAGAGCGGGATGGGCACTGAAGCTTTCTTT. Its protein product is CASSESGMGTEAFF. Using reference TRBV28 and TRBJ1-1 for the parts outside the CDR3, the full variable domain is DVKVTQSSRYLVKRTGEKVFLECVQDMDHENMFWYRQDPGLGLRLIYFSYDVKMKEKGDIPEGYSVSREKKERFSLILESASTNQTSMYLCASSESGMGTEAFFGQGTRLTVV.

This sequence joins TRBV28 and TRBJ2-1; D unresolved. The germline CDR1 and CDR2 sequences are MDHEN and SYDVKM. Trimming stripped 7 bases from V and 2 bases from J, with 12 bases between. The CDR3 consists of 14 residues. Written as DNA, the CDR3 is TGTGCCAGCACTTTCTCGTCGGCCTACAATGAGCAGTTCTTC. This encodes CASTFSSAYNEQFF.